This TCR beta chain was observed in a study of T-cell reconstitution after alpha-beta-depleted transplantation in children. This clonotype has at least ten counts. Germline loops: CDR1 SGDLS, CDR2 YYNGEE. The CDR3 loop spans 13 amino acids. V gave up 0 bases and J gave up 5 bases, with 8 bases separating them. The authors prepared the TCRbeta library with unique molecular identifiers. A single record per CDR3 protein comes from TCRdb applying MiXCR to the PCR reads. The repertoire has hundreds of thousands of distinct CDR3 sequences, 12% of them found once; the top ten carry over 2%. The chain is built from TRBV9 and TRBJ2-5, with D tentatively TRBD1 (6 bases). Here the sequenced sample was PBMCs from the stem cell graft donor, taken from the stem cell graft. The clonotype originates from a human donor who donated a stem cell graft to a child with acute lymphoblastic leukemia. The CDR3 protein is CASSVVQGETQYF. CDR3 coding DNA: TGTGCCAGCAGCGTAGTGCAGGGGGAGACCCAGTACTTC. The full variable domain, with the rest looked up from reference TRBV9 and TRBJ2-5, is DSGVTQTPKHLITATGQRVTLRCSPRSGDLSVYWYQQSLDQGLQFLIQYYNGEERAKGNILERFSAQQFPDLHSELNLSSLELGDSALYFCASSVVQGETQYFGPGTRLLVL.